The rows below give T cell receptor beta chains drawn from one sample of a study of shared T cell receptors in the human thymus. Clones were sequenced by immunoSEQ multiplex PCR, and TCRdb holds only the in-frame ones, with some missing. The table shows some 700,000 clones, with 70% to 90% occurring only once. These same data were also listed under a study on human thymus T cells.

Material: thymocytes. The receptor source for this set is a boy in the first two years of life with a congenital heart defect. CDR3s include the opening cysteine and the closing phenylalanine or tryptophan. The D gene is left open where the match is weak. A clone size is listed for some rows: how often the clone was seen (once, few, many), or a class if it is expanded.

d_gene | j_gene | v_gene | abundance | CDR3aa | CDR3nt
NA | TRBJ2-1 | TRBV21-1 | NA | CASSRDRAPYNEQFF | TGTGCCAGCAGCAGAGACAGGGCTCCCTACAATGAGCAGTTCTTC
TRBD2 | TRBJ2-7 | TRBV14 | NA | CASSQKRLDPGLAGAVGYEQYF | TGTGCCAGCAGCCAAAAACGGTTAGATCCGGGACTAGCGGGAGCGGTGGGGTACGAGCAGTACTTC
TRBD2 | TRBJ2-3 | TRBV4-3 | NA | CASSQEIGLAGGPGGTDTQYF | TGCGCCAGCAGCCAAGAGATTGGACTAGCGGGAGGGCCGGGAGGCACAGATACGCAGTATTTT
TRBD1 | TRBJ1-5 | TRBV6-5 | NA | CASSLDRDHQPQHF | TGTGCCAGCAGCCTTGACAGGGACCATCAGCCCCAGCATTTT
TRBD1 | TRBJ2-7 | TRBV4-3 | NA | CASSQEFGQGYYEQYF | TGCGCCAGCAGCCAAGAATTTGGACAGGGTTACTACGAGCAGTACTTC
TRBD2 | TRBJ2-7 | TRBV5-1 | NA | CASGLDLYEQYF | TGCGCCAGCGGACTAGACCTCTACGAGCAGTACTTC
TRBD1 | TRBJ2-2 | TRBV11-3 | once | CASSPRTGEDTGELFF | TGTGCCAGCAGCCCCCGGACAGGGGAGGACACCGGGGAGCTGTTTTTT
TRBD2 | TRBJ2-1 | TRBV4-1 | NA | CASSQYSSGCSYNEQFF | TGCGCCAGCAGCCAATATTCTAGCGGCTGTTCCTACAATGAGCAGTTCTTC
NA | TRBJ2-1 | TRBV14 | NA | CASSPPHSSGGANCNEQFF | TGTGCCAGCAGCCCACCTCACTCGTCTGGCGGAGCTAATTGTAATGAGCAGTTCTTC
TRBD1 | TRBJ2-1 | TRBV4-3 | NA | CASSRRDRVVSNEQFF | TGCGCCAGCAGCCGGAGGGACAGGGTAGTTTCCAATGAGCAGTTCTTC
TRBD1 | TRBJ2-7 | TRBV7-9 | NA | CASSSRDRAYEQYF | TGTGCCAGCAGCTCCCGGGACAGGGCCTACGAGCAGTACTTC
TRBD2 | TRBJ2-2 | TRBV4-3 | NA | CASRDGLAGPTGELFF | TGCGCCAGCAGAGACGGACTAGCGGGACCTACCGGGGAGCTGTTTTTT
TRBD1 | TRBJ2-4 | TRBV27 | once | CASSKRQGVAKNIQYF | TGTGCCAGCAGTAAACGACAGGGGGTAGCCAAAAACATTCAGTACTTC
TRBD2 | TRBJ2-1 | TRBV7-2 | NA | CASRGLAGKNEQFF | TGTGCCAGCAGGGGACTAGCGGGAAAGAATGAGCAGTTCTTC
TRBD1 | TRBJ2-1 | TRBV29-1 | NA | CSATGGSYNEQFF | TGCAGCGCAACAGGGGGATCATACAATGAGCAGTTCTTC
NA | TRBJ2-5 | TRBV29-1 | NA | CSVSVETQYF | TGCAGCGTTTCCGTTGAGACCCAGTACTTC
TRBD2 | TRBJ2-5 | TRBV15 | once | CATSRTQGLALQETQYF | TGTGCCACCAGCAGGACGCAGGGACTAGCTTTACAAGAGACCCAGTACTTC
NA | TRBJ1-5 | TRBV14 | NA | CASSPRGEGQPQHF | TGTGCCAGCAGCCCCCGGGGGGAAGGTCAGCCCCAGCATTTT
TRBD1 | TRBJ1-2 | TRBV6-6 | NA | CASSWERGRPYGYTF | TGTGCCAGCAGTTGGGAGAGGGGGCGTCCCTATGGCTACACCTTC
NA | TRBJ1-1 | TRBV27 | NA | CASSLAREANTEAFF | TGTGCCAGCAGTTTAGCCAGAGAGGCGAACACTGAAGCTTTCTTT
NA | TRBJ2-1 | TRBV14 | NA | CASSQELRTGRNNEQFF | TGTGCCAGCAGCCAAGAACTCAGAACCGGCAGGAACAATGAGCAGTTCTTC
NA | TRBJ1-1 | TRBV19 | NA | CASKGRGYNTEAFF | TGTGCCAGTAAGGGCAGGGGTTACAACACTGAAGCTTTCTTT
TRBD1 | TRBJ1-5 | TRBV7-9 | once | CASSYRQGRLGNQPQHF | TGTGCCAGCAGCTACCGACAGGGAAGGCTAGGCAATCAGCCCCAGCATTTT
NA | TRBJ2-1 | TRBV7-9 | NA | CASSDAQALDNEQFF | TGTGCCAGCAGCGACGCCCAGGCCCTGGACAATGAGCAGTTCTTC
NA | TRBJ2-3 | TRBV29-1 | NA | CSVELAPADTQYF | TGCAGCGTTGAATTAGCCCCGGCAGATACGCAGTATTTT
NA | TRBJ2-3 | TRBV15 | NA | CATSMGGVGLSTDTQYF | TGTGCCACCAGCATGGGGGGTGTGGGGTTAAGCACAGATACGCAGTATTTT
TRBD1 | TRBJ2-5 | TRBV5-1 | NA | CASSGQGSQETQYF | TGCGCCAGCAGCGGACAGGGTTCCCAAGAGACCCAGTACTTC
NA | TRBJ2-4 | TRBV30 | NA | CAWSGENIQYF | TGTGCCTGGAGTGGCGAAAACATTCAGTACTTC
NA | TRBJ2-7 | TRBV2 | NA | CASTGTGAPSYEQYF | TGTGCCAGCACTGGGACGGGAGCACCCTCCTACGAGCAGTACTTC
TRBD2 | TRBJ2-7 | TRBV4-1 | few | CASSQPGLDAYEQYF | TGCGCCAGCAGCCAACCGGGACTAGATGCCTACGAGCAGTACTTC
TRBD2 | TRBJ2-1 | TRBV29-1 | NA | CSVGGPGLAGHEQFF | TGCAGCGTTGGGGGTCCGGGACTAGCGGGACATGAGCAGTTCTTC
NA | TRBJ2-7 | TRBV7-2 | NA | CASSHRGSEQYF | TGTGCCAGCAGCCACAGAGGGAGCGAGCAGTACTTC
NA | TRBJ2-7 | TRBV7-2 | NA | CASSSPAGPYEQYF | TGTGCCAGCAGCTCCCCGGCGGGTCCTTACGAGCAGTACTTC
NA | TRBJ2-7 | TRBV7-9 | NA | CASSSEGPGEVDEQYF | TGTGCCAGCAGCTCCGAGGGTCCCGGAGAGGTTGATGAGCAGTACTTC
NA | TRBJ1-1 | TRBV12-5 | NA | CASGLGRGYTEAFF | TGTGCTAGTGGTCTTGGTAGGGGGTACACTGAAGCTTTCTTT
NA | TRBJ1-5 | TRBV27 | NA | CASSFGGAYQPQHF | TGTGCCAGCAGTTTCGGGGGGGCCTATCAGCCCCAGCATTTT
NA | TRBJ2-6 | TRBV2 | NA | CASSEVGTPLGGANVLTF | TGTGCCAGCAGTGAAGTTGGGACACCCCTGGGGGGGGCCAACGTCCTGACTTTC
TRBD1 | TRBJ2-5 | TRBV27 | NA | CASSLWGQYAGETQYF | TGTGCCAGCAGTTTATGGGGACAGTATGCCGGAGAGACCCAGTACTTC
TRBD1 | TRBJ1-4 | TRBV5-6 | NA | CASSLRDRLEEKLFF | TGTGCCAGCAGCTTGAGGGACAGGTTAGAGGAAAAACTGTTTTTT
TRBD2 | TRBJ2-2 | TRBV4-3 | NA | CASSQDLERETGELFF | TGCGCCAGCAGCCAAGATCTCGAGCGGGAGACCGGGGAGCTGTTTTTT
TRBD1 | TRBJ2-5 | TRBV5-4 | NA | CASSIPGGQETQYF | TGTGCCAGCAGCATACCAGGGGGTCAAGAGACCCAGTACTTC
NA | TRBJ1-2 | TRBV6-1 | NA | CASSDFSDRNYGYTF | TGTGCCAGCAGTGACTTTAGCGACAGGAACTATGGCTACACCTTC
TRBD2 | TRBJ2-1 | TRBV5-4 | NA | CASSLFRTSGIGNEQFF | TGTGCCAGCAGCTTGTTTAGGACTAGCGGGATAGGAAATGAGCAGTTCTTC
TRBD1 | TRBJ1-1 | TRBV13 | NA | CASSRYRGTFF | TGTGCCAGCAGCCGCTACAGGGGAACTTTCTTT
TRBD2 | TRBJ2-1 | TRBV4-1 | NA | CASSPRGLAGPYNEQFF | TGCGCCAGCAGCCCGAGGGGACTAGCGGGACCCTACAATGAGCAGTTCTTC
TRBD1 | TRBJ2-5 | TRBV15 | NA | CATREQGGDTQYF | TGTGCCACCAGAGAACAGGGGGGTGATACCCAGTACTTC
NA | TRBJ2-7 | TRBV5-1 | NA | CASRWGGQGIHEQYF | TGCGCCAGCCGCTGGGGGGGGCAGGGGATCCACGAGCAGTACTTC
NA | TRBJ1-5 | TRBV12-5 | NA | CASGLGNHDIQEAHSNQPQHF | TGTGCTAGTGGTTTGGGGAACCACGACATCCAGGAGGCTCATAGCAATCAGCCCCAGCATTTT
NA | TRBJ1-2 | TRBV28 | NA | CASRKSRLFYGYTF | TGTGCCAGCAGAAAAAGCAGGTTGTTCTATGGCTACACCTTC
NA | TRBJ2-7 | TRBV19 | NA | CASSMRPNEQYF | TGTGCCAGTAGTATGCGTCCCAACGAGCAGTACTTC
NA | TRBJ2-7 | TRBV7-2 | NA | CASASSGYEQYF | TGTGCCAGCGCGAGTAGCGGTTACGAGCAGTACTTC
NA | TRBJ2-1 | TRBV6-5 | NA | CATQGLSSYNEQFF | TGTGCCACCCAGGGGTTGAGCTCCTACAATGAGCAGTTCTTC
NA | TRBJ2-5 | TRBV7-2 | once | CASSLDPWRETQYF | TGTGCCAGCAGCTTAGACCCGTGGCGGGAGACCCAGTACTTC